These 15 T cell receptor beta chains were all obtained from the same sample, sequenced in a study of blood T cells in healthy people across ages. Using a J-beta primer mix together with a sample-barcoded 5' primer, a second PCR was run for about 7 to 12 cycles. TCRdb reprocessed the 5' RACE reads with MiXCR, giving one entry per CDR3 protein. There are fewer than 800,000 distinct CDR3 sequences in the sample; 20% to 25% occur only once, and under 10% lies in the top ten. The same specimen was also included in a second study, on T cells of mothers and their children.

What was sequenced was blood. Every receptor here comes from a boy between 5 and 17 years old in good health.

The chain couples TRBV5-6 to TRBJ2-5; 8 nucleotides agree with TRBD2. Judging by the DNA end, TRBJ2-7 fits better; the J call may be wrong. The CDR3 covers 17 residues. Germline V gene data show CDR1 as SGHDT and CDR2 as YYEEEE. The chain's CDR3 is CASSLKRGSASLFEQYF. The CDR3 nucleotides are TGTGCCAGCAGCTTGAAGCGGGGGAGTGCATCGCTCTTCGAGCAGTACTTC.

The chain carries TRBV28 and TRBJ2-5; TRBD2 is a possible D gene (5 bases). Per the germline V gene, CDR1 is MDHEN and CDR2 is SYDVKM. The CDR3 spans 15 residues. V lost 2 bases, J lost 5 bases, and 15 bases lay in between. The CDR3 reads CASSLLGLAHETQYF. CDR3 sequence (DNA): TGTGCCAGCAGTTTACTCGGCTTAGCGCATGAGACCCAGTACTTC.

The CDR3 region has the DNA TGTGCTAGTGGTTCATCAAACAAGGACAATGAGCAGTTCTTC. Translated, it gives CASGSSNKDNEQFF. The chain uses TRBV12-5 and TRBJ2-1; no definite D call. The CDR3 is 14 amino acids. V lost 4 bases and J 5 bases, leaving 12 bases between the germline ends. Germline V CDR1 and CDR2: LGHNT, FRNRAP.

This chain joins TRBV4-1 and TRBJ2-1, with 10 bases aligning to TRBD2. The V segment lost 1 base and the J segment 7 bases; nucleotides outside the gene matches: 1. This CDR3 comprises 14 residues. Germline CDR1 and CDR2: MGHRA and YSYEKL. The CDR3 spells CASSQASGSNEQFF. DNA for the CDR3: TGCGCCAGCAGCCAAGCTAGCGGGAGTAATGAGCAGTTCTTC.

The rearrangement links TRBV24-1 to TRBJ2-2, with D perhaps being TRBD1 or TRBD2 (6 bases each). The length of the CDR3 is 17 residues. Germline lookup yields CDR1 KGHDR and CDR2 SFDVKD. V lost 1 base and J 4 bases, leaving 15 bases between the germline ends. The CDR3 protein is CATSDFPTGASTGELFF. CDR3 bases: TGTGCCACCAGTGATTTTCCGACGGGGGCCTCCACCGGGGAGCTGTTTTTT.

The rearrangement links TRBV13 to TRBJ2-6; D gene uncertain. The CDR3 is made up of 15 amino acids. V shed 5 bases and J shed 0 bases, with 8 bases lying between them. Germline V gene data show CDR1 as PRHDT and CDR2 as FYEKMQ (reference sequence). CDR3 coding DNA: TGTGCCAGCAGCCGAGAAACCTCTGGGGCCAACGTCCTGACTTTC. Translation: CASSRETSGANVLTF. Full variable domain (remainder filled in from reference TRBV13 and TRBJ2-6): AAGVIQSPRHLIKEKRETATLKCYPIPRHDTVYWYQQGPGQDPQFLISFYEKMQSDKGSIPDRFSAQQFSDYHSELNMSSLELGDSALYFCASSRETSGANVLTFGAGSRLTVL.

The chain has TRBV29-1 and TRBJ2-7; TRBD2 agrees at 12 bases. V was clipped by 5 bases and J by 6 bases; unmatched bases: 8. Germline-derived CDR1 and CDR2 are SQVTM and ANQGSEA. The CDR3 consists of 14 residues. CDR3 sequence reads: CSVLAGGLGGEQYF. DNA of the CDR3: TGCAGCGTTCTAGCGGGAGGGCTGGGTGGCGAGCAGTACTTC.

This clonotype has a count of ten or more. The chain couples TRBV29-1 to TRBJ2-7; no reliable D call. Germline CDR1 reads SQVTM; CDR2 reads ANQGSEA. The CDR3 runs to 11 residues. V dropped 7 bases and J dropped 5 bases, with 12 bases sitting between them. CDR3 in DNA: TGCAGCGCTACGTTAGGGCACGAGCAGTACTTC. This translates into CSATLGHEQYF.

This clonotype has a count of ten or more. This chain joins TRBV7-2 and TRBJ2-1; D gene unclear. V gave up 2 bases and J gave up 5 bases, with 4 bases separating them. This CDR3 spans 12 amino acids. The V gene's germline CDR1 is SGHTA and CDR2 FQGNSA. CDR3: CASSLFNNEQFF. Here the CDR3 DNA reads TGTGCCAGCAGCTTATTTAACAATGAGCAGTTCTTC. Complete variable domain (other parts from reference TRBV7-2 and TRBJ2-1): GAGVSQSPSNKVTEKGKDVELRCDPISGHTALYWYRQSLGQGLEFLIYFQGNSAPDKSGLPSDRFSAERTGGSVSTLTIQRTQQEDSAVYLCASSLFNNEQFFGPGTRLTVL.

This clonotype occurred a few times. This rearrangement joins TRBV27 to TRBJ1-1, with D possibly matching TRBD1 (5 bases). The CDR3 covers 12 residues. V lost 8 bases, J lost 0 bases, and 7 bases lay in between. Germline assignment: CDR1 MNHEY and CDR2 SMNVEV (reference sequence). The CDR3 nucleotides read TGTGCCAGCGGGACCTTGAACACTGAAGCTTTCTTT. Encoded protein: CASGTLNTEAFF.

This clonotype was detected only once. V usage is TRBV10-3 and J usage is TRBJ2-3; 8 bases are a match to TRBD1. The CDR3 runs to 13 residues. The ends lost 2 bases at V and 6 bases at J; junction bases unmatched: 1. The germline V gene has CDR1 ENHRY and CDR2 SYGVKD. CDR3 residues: CAISETGGDTQYF. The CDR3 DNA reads TGTGCCATCAGTGAGACAGGGGGTGATACGCAGTATTTT.

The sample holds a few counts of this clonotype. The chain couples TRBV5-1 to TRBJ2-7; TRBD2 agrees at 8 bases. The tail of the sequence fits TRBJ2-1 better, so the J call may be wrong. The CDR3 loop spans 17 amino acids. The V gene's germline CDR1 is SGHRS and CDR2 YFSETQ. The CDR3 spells CASSSRVAGPTINEQFF. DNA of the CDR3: TGCGCCAGCAGCTCCCGGGTAGCGGGACCCACGATCAATGAGCAGTTCTTC.

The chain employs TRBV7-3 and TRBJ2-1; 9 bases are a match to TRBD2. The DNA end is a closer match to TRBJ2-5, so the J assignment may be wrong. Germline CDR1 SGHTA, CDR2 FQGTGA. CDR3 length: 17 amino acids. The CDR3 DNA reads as TGTGCCAGCAGCTTAATTGGCGGGGGGGCCGTGAGTGAGACCCAGTACTTC. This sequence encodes CASSLIGGGAVSETQYF.

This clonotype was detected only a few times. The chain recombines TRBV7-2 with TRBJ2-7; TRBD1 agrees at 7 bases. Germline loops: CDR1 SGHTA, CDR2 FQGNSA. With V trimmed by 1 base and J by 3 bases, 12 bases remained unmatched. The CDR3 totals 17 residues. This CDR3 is CASSLGQGFNQYYEQYF. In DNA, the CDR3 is TGTGCCAGCAGCTTAGGACAGGGTTTCAATCAGTACTACGAGCAGTACTTC.

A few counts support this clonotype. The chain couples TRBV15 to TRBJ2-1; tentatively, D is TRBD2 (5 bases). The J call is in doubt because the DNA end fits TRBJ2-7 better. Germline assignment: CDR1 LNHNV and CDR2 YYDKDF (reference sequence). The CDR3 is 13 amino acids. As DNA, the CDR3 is TGTGCCACCAGCATAGGACGGGACTACGAGCAGTACTTC. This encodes CATSIGRDYEQYF.